This TCR beta chain is drawn from a study of post-analysis software for immune sequencing data. As to this clonotype: The antigen is unknown.

The study, taken as a whole, reports: TRBV5-6, TRBV5-1 and TRBV20-1 belonged to a set of about five TRBV segments that were more frequent in patients than controls. Batch-mates among the samples co-clustered strongly by F measure.

Unique molecular identifiers were carried by the TCR beta cDNA libraries. TCRdb ran MiXCR on the PCR reads and lists one entry per CDR3 protein. The sample holds around 770,000 distinct CDR3 sequences, about 43% seen once. Trimming stripped 0 bases from V and 0 bases from J, with 10 bases between. In germline, CDR1 is SGHRS, CDR2 YFSETQ. The CDR3 has 16 amino acids. The sequencing input was blood. The chain links TRBV5-1 to TRBJ2-1; D is uncertain. The clonotype comes from a girl between 5 and 17 years old with multiple sclerosis. CDR3 sequence: CASSLGFGSSYNEQFF. CDR3 nucleotide sequence: TGCGCCAGCAGCTTGGGTTTCGGTAGCTCCTACAATGAGCAGTTCTTC.